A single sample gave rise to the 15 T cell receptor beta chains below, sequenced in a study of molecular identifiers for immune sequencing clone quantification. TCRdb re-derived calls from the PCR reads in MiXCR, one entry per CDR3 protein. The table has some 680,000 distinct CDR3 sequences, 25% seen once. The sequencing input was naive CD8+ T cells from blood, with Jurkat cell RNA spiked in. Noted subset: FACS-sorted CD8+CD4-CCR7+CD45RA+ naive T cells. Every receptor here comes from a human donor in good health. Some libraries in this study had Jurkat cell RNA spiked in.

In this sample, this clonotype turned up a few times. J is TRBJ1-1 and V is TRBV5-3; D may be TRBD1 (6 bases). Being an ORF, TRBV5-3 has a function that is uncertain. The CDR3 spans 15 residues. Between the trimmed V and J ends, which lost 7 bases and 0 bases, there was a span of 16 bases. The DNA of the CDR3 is TGTGCCAGACTACCTGGGGACACTCTGAACACTGAAGCTTTCTTT. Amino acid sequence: CARLPGDTLNTEAFF.

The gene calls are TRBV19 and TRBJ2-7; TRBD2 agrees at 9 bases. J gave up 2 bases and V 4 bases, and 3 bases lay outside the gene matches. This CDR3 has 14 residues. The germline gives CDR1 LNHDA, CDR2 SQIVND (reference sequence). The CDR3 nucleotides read TGTGCCAGTAGTACCCGACTAGCGGCCTACGAGCAGTACTTC. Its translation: CASSTRLAAYEQYF.

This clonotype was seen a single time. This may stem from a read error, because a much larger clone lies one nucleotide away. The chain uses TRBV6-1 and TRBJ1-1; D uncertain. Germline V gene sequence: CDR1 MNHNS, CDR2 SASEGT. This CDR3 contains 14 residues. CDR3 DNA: TGTGCCAGGAGTGAATACAGTTCGAACACTGAAGCTTTCTTT. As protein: CARSEYSSNTEAFF.

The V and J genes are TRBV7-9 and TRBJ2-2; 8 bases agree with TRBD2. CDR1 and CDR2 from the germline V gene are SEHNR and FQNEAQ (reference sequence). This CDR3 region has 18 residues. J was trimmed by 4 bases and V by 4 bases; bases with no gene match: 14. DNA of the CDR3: TGTGCCAGCAGCTCTCGGGGGGCGGGAGGATCGGGCACCGGGGAGCTGTTTTTT. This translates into CASSSRGAGGSGTGELFF.

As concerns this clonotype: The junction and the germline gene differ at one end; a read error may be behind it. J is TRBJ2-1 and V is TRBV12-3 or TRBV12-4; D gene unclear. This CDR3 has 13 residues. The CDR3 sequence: CTSSPPSSNEQFF. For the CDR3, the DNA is TGTACCAGCAGTCCCCCCTCTAGTAATGAGCAGTTCTTC.

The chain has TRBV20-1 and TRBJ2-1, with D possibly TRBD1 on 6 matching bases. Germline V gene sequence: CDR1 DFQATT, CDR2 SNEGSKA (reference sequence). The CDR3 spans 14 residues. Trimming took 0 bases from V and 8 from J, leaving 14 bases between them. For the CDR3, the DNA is TGCAGTGCTAGAGATCTAAACAGGGCCTATGAGCAGTTCTTC. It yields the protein CSARDLNRAYEQFF.

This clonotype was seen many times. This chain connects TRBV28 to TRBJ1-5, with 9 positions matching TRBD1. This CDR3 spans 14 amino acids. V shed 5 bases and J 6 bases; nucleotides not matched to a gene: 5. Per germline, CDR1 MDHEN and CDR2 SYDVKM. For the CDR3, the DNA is TGTGCCAGCAGTCTAAGACAGGGGGGTCAGCCCCAGCATTTT. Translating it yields CASSLRQGGQPQHF.

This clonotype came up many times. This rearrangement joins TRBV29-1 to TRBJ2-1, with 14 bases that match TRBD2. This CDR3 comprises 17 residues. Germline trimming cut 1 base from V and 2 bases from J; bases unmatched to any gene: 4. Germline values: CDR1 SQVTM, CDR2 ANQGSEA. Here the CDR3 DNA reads TGCAGCGTTGAAGGACTAGCGGGAGGGCCGGCCTACAATGAGCAGTTCTTC. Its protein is CSVEGLAGGPAYNEQFF.

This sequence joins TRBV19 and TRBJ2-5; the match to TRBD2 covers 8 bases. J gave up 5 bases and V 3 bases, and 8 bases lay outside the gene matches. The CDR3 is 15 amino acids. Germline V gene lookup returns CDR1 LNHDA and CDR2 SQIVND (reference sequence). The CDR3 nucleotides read TGTGCCAGTAGTATCACGGGACTAGATTATGAGACCCAGTACTTC. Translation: CASSITGLDYETQYF.

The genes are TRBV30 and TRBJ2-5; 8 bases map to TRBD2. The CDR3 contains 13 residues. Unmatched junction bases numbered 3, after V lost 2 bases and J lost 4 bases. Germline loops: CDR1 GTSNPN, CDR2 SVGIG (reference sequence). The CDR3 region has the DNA TGTGCCTGGAGTATAACTAGCGGAGAGACCCAGTACTTC. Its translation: CAWSITSGETQYF.

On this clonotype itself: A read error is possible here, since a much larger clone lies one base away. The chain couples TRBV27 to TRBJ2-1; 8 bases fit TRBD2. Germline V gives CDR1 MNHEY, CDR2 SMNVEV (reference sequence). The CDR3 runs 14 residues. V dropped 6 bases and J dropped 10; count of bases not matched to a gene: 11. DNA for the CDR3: TGTGCCAGCAGACTGCGGGGGGCCGCTTGGGAGCAGTTCTTC. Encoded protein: CASRLRGAAWEQFF.

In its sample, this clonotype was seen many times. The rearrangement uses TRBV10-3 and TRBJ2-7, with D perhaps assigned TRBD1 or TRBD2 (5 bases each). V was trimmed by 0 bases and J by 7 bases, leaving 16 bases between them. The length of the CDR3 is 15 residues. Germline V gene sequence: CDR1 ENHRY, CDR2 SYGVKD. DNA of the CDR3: TGTGCCATCAGTGAGTCACTGGACACCCCGGGGGAGCAGTACTTC. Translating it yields CAISESLDTPGEQYF.

The CDR3 is CASSITHGAPSSYNEQFF. The DNA for the CDR3 is TGTGCCAGTAGTATCACCCATGGGGCACCCAGCTCCTACAATGAGCAGTTCTTC. V gene TRBV19 combines with J gene TRBJ2-1, with D possibly TRBD1 on 5 matching bases. Germline CDR1 is LNHDA and CDR2 is SQIVND (reference sequence). V shed 3 bases and J shed 0 bases, with 18 bases lying between them. The CDR3 is 18 amino acids.

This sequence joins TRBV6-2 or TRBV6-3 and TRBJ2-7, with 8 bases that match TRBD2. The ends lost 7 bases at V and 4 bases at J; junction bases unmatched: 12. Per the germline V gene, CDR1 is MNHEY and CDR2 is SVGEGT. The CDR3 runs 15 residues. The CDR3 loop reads CASTDTSGVLYEQYF. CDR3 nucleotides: TGTGCCAGCACCGATACTAGCGGAGTGTTGTACGAGCAGTACTTC.

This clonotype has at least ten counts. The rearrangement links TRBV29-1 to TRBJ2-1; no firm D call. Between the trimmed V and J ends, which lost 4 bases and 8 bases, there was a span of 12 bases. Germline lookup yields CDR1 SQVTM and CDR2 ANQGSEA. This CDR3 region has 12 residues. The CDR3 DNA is TGCAGCGTTGCCGGACCCGTAGATGAGCAGTTCTTC. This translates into CSVAGPVDEQFF.